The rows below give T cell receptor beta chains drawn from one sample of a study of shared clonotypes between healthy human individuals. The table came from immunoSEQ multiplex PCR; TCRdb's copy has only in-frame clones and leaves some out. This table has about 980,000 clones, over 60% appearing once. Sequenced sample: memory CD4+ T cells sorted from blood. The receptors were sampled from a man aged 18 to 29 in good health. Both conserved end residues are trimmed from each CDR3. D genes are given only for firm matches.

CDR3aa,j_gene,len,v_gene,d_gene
ASSPGGVRAGYT,TRBJ1-2,12,TRBV28,TRBD1
ASTVGPHYEQY,TRBJ2-7,11,TRBV7-2,NA
ASSQESGYGNTIY,TRBJ1-3,13,TRBV4-3,NA
ASSRGAGETQY,TRBJ2-5,11,TRBV10-1,NA
ASRSPGLAANEQF,TRBJ2-1,13,TRBV6-5,TRBD2
AISEPGQVGDTQY,TRBJ2-3,13,TRBV10-3,TRBD1
AISGWTSGGQETQY,TRBJ2-5,14,TRBV10-3,TRBD2
ASSLELAGGDDTQY,TRBJ2-3,14,TRBV5-1,TRBD2
ASRVTSATSSYEQY,TRBJ2-7,14,TRBV19,TRBD2
ASSFAVNIQY,TRBJ2-4,10,TRBV7-8,NA
ASSLGRGAQETQY,TRBJ2-5,13,TRBV11-3,NA
ASSQEDRGNTEAF,TRBJ1-1,13,TRBV4-3,NA
ASSDSFQGVPNSPLH,TRBJ1-6,15,TRBV10-2,TRBD1
ASSGQVYNEQF,TRBJ2-1,11,TRBV10-1,NA
ASSLTLEGNQPQH,TRBJ1-5,13,TRBV5-6,NA
ASSLDRGQMTQY,TRBJ2-5,12,TRBV5-4,TRBD1
SAQQGVGYT,TRBJ1-2,9,TRBV20-1,NA
ASSDPGLATRNTGELF,TRBJ2-2,16,TRBV7-9,TRBD2
ASSPFLGDGEQF,TRBJ2-1,12,TRBV7-9,NA
ASSFTTGDTEAF,TRBJ1-1,12,TRBV5-1,TRBD1
AWSPQTTGELF,TRBJ2-2,11,TRBV30,NA
ASSWTGYGYT,TRBJ1-2,10,TRBV5-6,NA
ASLTGPGANVLT,TRBJ2-6,12,TRBV7-2,NA
ASSRNVGAAETQY,TRBJ2-5,13,TRBV6-5,NA
ASSYPRQGTGNTIY,TRBJ1-3,14,TRBV6-6,TRBD1
SVDSTSNF,TRBJ2-1,8,TRBV29-1,TRBD2
ASSSDPRGTGELF,TRBJ2-2,13,TRBV5-1,NA